Presented here are 9 T cell receptor beta chains from one specimen sequenced in a study of blood T cell repertoires in COVID-19. The table came from immunoSEQ multiplex PCR; TCRdb's copy has only in-frame clones and leaves some out. Of roughly 100,000 clones listed, 91% are singletons. The specimen was peripheral blood. The receptors shown here come from a man aged 50-59 years with acute or convalescent COVID-19.

This clone was picked up one time. The chain uses TRBV5-1 and TRBJ1-1; 9 positions match TRBD1. Germline CDR1 is SGHRS and CDR2 is YFSETQ. J lost 0 bases, V lost 7 bases, and 10 bases had no gene match. This CDR3 has 16 residues. DNA for the CDR3: TGCGCCAGCTCAGCCGAAACAGGGGGCCTGAACACTGAAGCTTTCTTT. Its protein is CASSAETGGLNTEAFF.

The chain uses TRBV19 and TRBJ1-1; D uncertain. The ends were cut back, 9 bases at V and 1 base at J, with 9 bases in the middle. The germline V gene has CDR1 LNHDA and CDR2 SQIVND (reference sequence). The CDR3 contains 12 residues. CDR3 region: CASERGNTEAFF. CDR3 in DNA: TGTGCCAGCGAAAGAGGGAACACTGAAGCTTTCTTT. The variable domain in full, with the rest retrieved from reference TRBV19 and TRBJ1-1, is DGGITQSPKYLFRKEGQNVTLSCEQNLNHDAMYWYRQDPGQGLRLIYYSQIVNDFQKGDIAEGYSVSREKKESFPLTVTSAQKNPTAFYLCASERGNTEAFFGQGTRLTVV.

The genes are TRBV5-4 and TRBJ1-2, with D possibly TRBD1 on 6 matching bases. CDR1 is SGHNT and CDR2 is YYREEE in the germline V gene (reference sequence). CDR3 length: 14 amino acids. V lost 4 bases, J lost 6 bases, and 16 bases lay in between. CDR3 residues: CASSALQGSDGYTF. As DNA, the CDR3 is TGTGCCAGCAGCGCCCTACAGGGCTCTGATGGCTACACCTTC.

The rearrangement links TRBV3-1 (or the pseudogene TRBV3-2) to TRBJ2-3, with 11 nucleotides matching TRBD2. In germline, CDR1 is LGHDT, CDR2 YNNKEL (reference sequence). This CDR3 spans 17 amino acids. V was pared by 8 bases and J by 0 bases, with 10 bases of the junction left unmatched. CDR3 DNA: TGTGCCAGCCGACGACTTAGCGGGGGGGCTAGCACAGATACGCAGTATTTT. This codes for CASRRLSGGASTDTQYF.

The chain has TRBV9 and TRBJ2-1; 9 nucleotides line up with TRBD1. Germline-derived CDR1 and CDR2 are SGDLS and YYNGEE. The CDR3 has 16 amino acids. Losses at the gene ends were 0 bases for V and 4 bases for J; bases not matched to a gene: 5. CDR3 protein: CASSVGGTGWYNEQFF. CDR3 coding DNA: TGTGCCAGCAGCGTAGGGGGGACAGGGTGGTACAATGAGCAGTTCTTC.

The chain couples TRBV19 to TRBJ1-4, with 8 bases aligning to TRBD1. Germline loops: CDR1 LNHDA, CDR2 SQIVND (reference sequence). CDR3 length equals 13 residues. Trimming cost V 8 bases and J 10 bases; bases outside gene matches: 9. CDR3 nucleotides: TGTGCCAGTCGGGACAGGACTTGGGGAAAACTGTTTTTT. Encoded protein: CASRDRTWGKLFF.

The chain couples TRBV5-4 to TRBJ2-1; 12 nucleotides align to TRBD2. Germline CDR1 is SGHNT and CDR2 is YYREEE (reference sequence). The V gene end was trimmed by 4 bases and the J gene end by 9 bases; junction bases not matched to a gene: 11. This CDR3 spans 16 amino acids. The chain's CDR3 is CASSKGRTSGVGEQFF. CDR3 coding DNA: TGTGCCAGCAGCAAAGGAAGGACTAGCGGGGTCGGTGAGCAGTTCTTC.

V is TRBV14 and J is TRBJ2-3; D is perhaps TRBD2 (6 bases). Trimming left V 1 base short and J 10 bases short, with 24 bases between. The CDR3 spans 17 residues. CDR1 and CDR2 (germline): SGHDN, FVKESK. The CDR3 is CASSQVVGSQRTGAQYF. CDR3 nucleotides: TGTGCCAGCAGCCAAGTTGTAGGCTCACAGAGGACGGGGGCGCAGTATTTT.

The chain combines TRBV28 with TRBJ2-7, with 8 nucleotides matching TRBD1. The junction had 9 bases not matched to a gene; V was cut back by 6 bases and J by 2 bases. This CDR3 is 15 amino acids long. Germline V CDR1 and CDR2: MDHEN, SYDVKM. The CDR3 DNA sequence: TGTGCCAGCAGCCCTACAGGGGGGTACACCTACGAGCAGTACTTC. Amino acids: CASSPTGGYTYEQYF. The full variable domain, with the rest looked up from reference TRBV28 and TRBJ2-7, is DVKVTQSSRYLVKRTGEKVFLECVQDMDHENMFWYRQDPGLGLRLIYFSYDVKMKEKGDIPEGYSVSREKKERFSLILESASTNQTSMYLCASSPTGGYTYEQYFGPGTRLTVT.